Following are 20 T cell receptor beta chains from one sample sequenced in a study of T cells in Graves' hyperthyroidism and ophthalmopathy. RNA transcripts provided the source from which TCR beta CDR3 regions were amplified. The HTBI primer set drove a first-round RT-PCR of the TCR CDR3. A single record per CDR3 protein comes from TCRdb applying MiXCR to the multiplex PCR reads. The profile covers 350,000 to 450,000 distinct CDR3 sequences, with approximately 15% appearing a single time and approximately 11% taken by the ten largest. Source material: blood. These receptors all stem from a woman aged 60-70 years with Graves' hyperthyroidism.

This clonotype was detected many times. The chain links TRBV7-2 to TRBJ2-7, with D unclear. Germline V gives CDR1 SGHTA, CDR2 FQGNSA. The V and J ends lost 5 bases and 0 bases respectively, with 17 bases between them. CDR3 length equals 16 residues. The CDR3 sequence: CASSPAVRNPSYEQYF. As DNA, the CDR3 is TGTGCCAGCAGCCCGGCCGTCAGGAACCCCTCCTACGAGCAGTACTTC.

This clonotype was recorded many times. The J gene is TRBJ1-4, the V gene TRBV6-1; D perhaps matches TRBD1 (5 bases). Trimming left V 5 bases short and J 4 bases short, with 14 bases between. Germline-derived CDR1 and CDR2 are MNHNS and SASEGT. This CDR3 region has 15 residues. Written as DNA, the CDR3 is TGTGCCAGCAGTTCCGGAACCGACAGTAATGAAAAACTGTTTTTT. Encoded protein: CASSSGTDSNEKLFF.

This clonotype was counted between two and nine times. This chain joins TRBV24-1 and TRBJ2-1; perhaps TRBD2 as D (6 bases). The V and J ends lost 3 bases and 1 base respectively, with 6 bases between them. Germline V gives CDR1 KGHDR, CDR2 SFDVKD. The length of the CDR3 is 14 residues. CDR3: CATSDSGSYNEQFF. CDR3 DNA: TGTGCCACCAGTGATAGCGGGTCCTACAATGAGCAGTTCTTC.

This clonotype has more than one count but fewer than ten. The V call is TRBV5-4, the J call TRBJ2-1; D perhaps matches TRBD2 (6 bases). V was pared by 7 bases and J by 9 bases, with 20 bases between. The CDR3 contains 14 residues. CDR1 is SGHNT, CDR2 YYREEE, per germline (reference sequence). The CDR3: CASRRREETGEQFF. CDR3 nucleotide sequence: TGTGCCAGCCGGCGGAGGGAGGAAACTGGTGAGCAGTTCTTC.

At least ten counts were recorded for this clonotype. The J gene is TRBJ1-1, the V gene TRBV20-1, with TRBD1 as a possible D gene (6 bases). V shed 4 bases and J shed 5 bases, with 20 bases lying between them. The CDR3 is 15 amino acids. Germline CDR1 is DFQATT and CDR2 is SNEGSKA (reference sequence). CDR3 DNA sequence: TGCAGTGCTACGGGGGCCCGACAGGCGTTAACTGAAGCTTTCTTT. This translates into CSATGARQALTEAFF.

At least ten counts were recorded for this clonotype. The J gene is TRBJ2-7, the V gene TRBV20-1, with 11 nucleotides matching TRBD2. Trimming took 4 bases from V and 2 from J; bases not matched to a gene: 1. Germline assignment: CDR1 DFQATT and CDR2 SNEGSKA (reference sequence). CDR3 length: 13 residues. CDR3 residues: CSATGLAAYEQYF. The CDR3 nucleotides read TGCAGTGCTACGGGACTAGCGGCCTACGAGCAGTACTTC.

The chain carries TRBV6-5 and TRBJ2-3, with D uncertain. Germline-derived CDR1 and CDR2 are MNHEY and SVGAGI. Trimming stripped 2 bases from V and 6 bases from J, with 15 bases between. The CDR3 covers 15 residues. For the CDR3, the DNA is TGTGCCAGCAGTTACGCCCGGGCCCCACTGGATACGCAGTATTTT. This sequence encodes CASSYARAPLDTQYF.

This clonotype was observed at least ten times. V and J are TRBV28 and TRBJ2-7; D is possibly TRBD1 (5 bases). Germline V gene data show CDR1 as MDHEN and CDR2 as SYDVKM. The CDR3 runs to 13 residues. V was cut by 4 bases and J by 4 bases, with 11 bases left in between. As DNA, the CDR3 is TGTGCCAGCAGTTCAGGGTATGTTTACGAGCAGTACTTC. It yields the protein CASSSGYVYEQYF.

This clonotype was seen ten or more times. This chain joins TRBV27 and TRBJ2-3; 8 bases are a match to TRBD1. Germline loops: CDR1 MNHEY, CDR2 SMNVEV (reference sequence). V lost 2 bases to trimming and J lost 2 bases; unmatched junction nucleotides: 3. The CDR3 extends over 15 amino acids. The CDR3, as DNA: TGTGCCAGCAGTTTAGACAGGGGCTTCACAGATACGCAGTATTTT. Its translation is CASSLDRGFTDTQYF.

This clonotype was detected ten times or more. The chain combines TRBV18 with TRBJ2-3, with D possibly TRBD1 on 5 matching bases. Germline CDR1 and CDR2: KGHSH and LQKENI. The germline V and J ends were trimmed by 0 bases and 3 bases, with 10 bases remaining between them. This CDR3 region has 15 residues. The CDR3 region has the DNA TGTGCCAGCTCACCACCGTCTCAGGGAACAGATACGCAGTATTTT. This gives the protein CASSPPSQGTDTQYF. Based on the CDR3 plus reference TRBV18 and TRBJ2-3, the full variable domain is NAGVMQNPRHLVRRRGQEARLRCSPMKGHSHVYWYRQLPEEGLKFMVYLQKENIIDESGMPKERFSAEFPKEGPSILRIQQVVRGDSAAYFCASSPPSQGTDTQYFGPGTRLTVL.

At least ten counts were recorded for this clonotype. V and J are TRBV20-1 and TRBJ2-2, with D hard to call. V lost 3 bases and J lost 0, with 5 bases in between. The CDR3 consists of 13 residues. Looked up from germline, CDR1 is DFQATT and CDR2 is SNEGSKA (reference sequence). For the CDR3, the DNA is TGCAGTGCTAGGGAAACGAACACCGGGGAGCTGTTTTTT. Residues: CSARETNTGELFF.

The table lists this clonotype with many counts. The chain is built from TRBV12-3 or TRBV12-4 and TRBJ2-3; D is undetermined. V was cut by 4 bases and J by 5 bases, with 10 bases left in between. CDR3 length: 13 amino acids. DNA of the CDR3: TGTGCCAGCAGTTCGGGTCTTGAAGATACGCAGTATTTT. It specifies CASSSGLEDTQYF.

Ten or more counts support this clonotype. This sequence joins TRBV30 and TRBJ1-2; D is undetermined. Germline V gene data show CDR1 as GTSNPN and CDR2 as SVGIG (reference sequence). This CDR3 spans 16 amino acids. V was shortened by 1 base and J by 1 base, with 16 bases between the two germline ends. The CDR3 here is CAWSGAWGADNYGYTF. CDR3 coding DNA: TGTGCCTGGAGTGGGGCTTGGGGTGCGGATAACTATGGCTACACCTTC. The whole variable domain, remainder taken from reference TRBV30 and TRBJ1-2, is SQTIHQWPATLVQPVGSPLSLECTVEGTSNPNLYWYRQAAGRGLQLLFYSVGIGQISSEVPQNLSASRPQDRQFILSSKKLLLSDSGFYLCAWSGAWGADNYGYTFGSGTRLTVV.

This clonotype was counted many times. The chain joins TRBV25-1 to TRBJ2-7, with 12 bases aligning to TRBD2. Germline values: CDR1 MGHDK, CDR2 SYGVNS. With V trimmed by 3 bases and J by 0 bases, 12 bases remained unmatched. The CDR3 contains 19 residues. CDR3 DNA sequence: TGTGCCAGCAGTGATTATACCGGGACTAGCGGGTACCTCTCCTACGAGCAGTACTTC. Protein sequence: CASSDYTGTSGYLSYEQYF.

The V call is TRBV7-2, the J call TRBJ2-1; tentatively, D is TRBD2 (6 bases). The J call is uncertain, as TRBJ2-7 better fits the DNA end. CDR1 and CDR2 from the germline V gene are SGHTA and FQGNSA. CDR3 size: 18 residues. The CDR3 DNA is TGTGCCAGCAGCTCTGTCGGCGGGGCCGTAGGGTCCTACAATGAGCAGTACTTC. Protein: CASSSVGGAVGSYNEQYF.

This clonotype was seen repeatedly, ten times or more. The V call is TRBV20-1, the J call TRBJ2-3; the D is unclear. V dropped 2 bases and J dropped 5 bases, with 11 bases sitting between them. The germline V gene has CDR1 DFQATT and CDR2 SNEGSKA (reference sequence). The CDR3 consists of 13 residues. CDR3 sequence reads: CSARTHYEDTQYF. CDR3 nucleotides: TGCAGTGCTAGAACCCACTACGAAGATACGCAGTATTTT.

This clonotype was counted a few times. This sequence joins TRBV12-3 or TRBV12-4 and TRBJ1-3; no clear D gene. With 0 bases removed from V and 4 bases from J, the gap between germline ends came to 4 bases. This CDR3 is built from 13 residues. The CDR3: CASSLARGNTIYF. The CDR3 DNA reads TGTGCCAGCAGTTTAGCGAGAGGAAACACCATATATTTT.

Many counts were recorded for this clonotype. The chain joins TRBV11-2 to TRBJ2-1; D not certain. V shed 5 bases and J shed 8 bases, with 10 bases lying between them. Looked up from germline, CDR1 is SGHAT and CDR2 is FQNNGV. The CDR3 is 12 amino acids. This CDR3 is CASSPLGYEQFF. CDR3 DNA: TGTGCCAGCAGCCCTCTAGGCTATGAGCAGTTCTTC.

This clonotype was seen once. Possible read error: a much larger clone is one base away. The rearrangement joins TRBV2 to TRBJ1-1; a weak D match, TRBD1 (5 bases). The V and J ends lost 7 bases and 3 bases respectively, with 9 bases between them. This CDR3 spans 12 amino acids. From germline, CDR1 is SNHLY and CDR2 FYNNEI. This chain's CDR3 is CASIDSHTEAFF. The CDR3 bases are TGTGCCAGCATAGACAGCCACACTGAAGCTTTCTTT.

This clonotype showed up just a few times. This sequence joins TRBV30 and TRBJ1-1, with a possible D match to TRBD1 (5 bases). This CDR3 is built from 17 residues. V shed 3 bases and J shed 6 bases, with 26 bases lying between them. Germline CDR1 is GTSNPN and CDR2 is SVGIG (reference sequence). DNA of the CDR3: TGTGCCTGGAGGTCAAGGACTAAAGACAGCGGAGCTGCTGAAGCTTTCTTT. Translation: CAWRSRTKDSGAAEAFF.